This TCR beta chain derives from a study of blood T cell repertoires in COVID-19. Across the whole study: Sites across the United States, Italy and Spain contributed samples from acute and convalescent COVID-19. The analysed material was cDNA or gDNA that came from T cells, B-cell-depleted T cells, or PBMCs.

J lost 7 bases, V lost 3 bases, and 11 bases had no gene match. Per the germline V gene, CDR1 is LGHNA and CDR2 is YSLEER. CDR3 size: 16 residues. How the authors handled the data: Reference gene primer amplification gave nucleated cell count estimates. Some clones are missing from TCRdb's copy, which holds only in-frame ones; the method was immunoSEQ multiplex PCR. D and trimming come from the DNA, and the V and J calls and clone size come from that table. The repertoire includes about 96,000 clones, over 60% of them detected once, and approximately 8.2% sits in the top ten. The receptor's source is a man aged 50 to 59 who had recovered from COVID-19. Sequenced input: peripheral blood. The rearrangement uses TRBV4-3 and TRBJ2-1, with 8 bases matching TRBD2. Here the CDR3 reads CASSHPTGGRLNEQFF. CDR3 coding DNA: TGCGCCAGCAGCCACCCGACGGGGGGGAGACTTAATGAGCAGTTCTTC.